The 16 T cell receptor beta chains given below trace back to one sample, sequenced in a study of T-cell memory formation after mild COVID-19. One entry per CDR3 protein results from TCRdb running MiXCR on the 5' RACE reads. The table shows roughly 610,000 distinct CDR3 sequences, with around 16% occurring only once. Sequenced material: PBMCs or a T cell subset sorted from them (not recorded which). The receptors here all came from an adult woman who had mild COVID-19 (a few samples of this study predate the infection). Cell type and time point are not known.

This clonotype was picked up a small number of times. The CDR3 is CSARVGASGTGELFF. DNA of the CDR3: TGCAGTGCTAGAGTTGGGGCTAGCGGCACCGGGGAGCTGTTTTTT. The chain joins TRBV20-1 to TRBJ2-2; 7 nucleotides line up with TRBD2. Germline CDR1 DFQATT, CDR2 SNEGSKA (reference sequence). The CDR3 totals 15 residues. V lost 1 base, J lost 4 bases, and 6 bases stayed unmatched.

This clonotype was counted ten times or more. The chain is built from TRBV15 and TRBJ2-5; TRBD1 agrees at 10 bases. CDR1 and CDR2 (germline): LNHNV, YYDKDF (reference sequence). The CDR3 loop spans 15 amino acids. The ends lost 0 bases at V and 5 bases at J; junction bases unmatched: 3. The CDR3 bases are TGTGCCACCAGCAGAGAGGACAGGGGGAGGGAGACCCAGTACTTC. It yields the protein CATSREDRGRETQYF.

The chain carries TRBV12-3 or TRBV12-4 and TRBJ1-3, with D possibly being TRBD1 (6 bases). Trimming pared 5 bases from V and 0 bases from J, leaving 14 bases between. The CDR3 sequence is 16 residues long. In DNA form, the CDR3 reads TGTGCCAGCAGTCCCGGACAGACACTCTCTGGAAACACCATATATTTT. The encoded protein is CASSPGQTLSGNTIYF.

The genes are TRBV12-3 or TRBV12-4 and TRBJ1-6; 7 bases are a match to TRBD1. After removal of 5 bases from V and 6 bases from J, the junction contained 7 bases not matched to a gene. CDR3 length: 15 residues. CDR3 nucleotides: TGTGCCAGCAGTCCTGCGGGACAGCCTAATTCACCCCTCCACTTT. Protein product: CASSPAGQPNSPLHF.

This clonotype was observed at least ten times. The chain's CDR3 is CASSFTLADTQYF. In DNA, the CDR3 is TGTGCCAGCAGCTTTACCCTAGCGGATACGCAGTATTTT. The chain recombines TRBV7-9 with TRBJ2-3; possibly TRBD2 for D (6 bases). CDR3 size: 13 residues. Deletions cut 3 bases from V and 6 bases from J, with 10 bases between. Germline assignment: CDR1 SEHNR and CDR2 FQNEAQ (reference sequence).

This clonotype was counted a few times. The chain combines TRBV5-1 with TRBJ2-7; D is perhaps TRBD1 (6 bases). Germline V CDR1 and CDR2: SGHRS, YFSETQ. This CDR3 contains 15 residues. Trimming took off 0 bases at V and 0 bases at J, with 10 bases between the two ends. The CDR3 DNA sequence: TGCGCCAGCAGCTTGGTAGGGGGAAACTCCTACGAGCAGTACTTC. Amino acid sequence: CASSLVGGNSYEQYF. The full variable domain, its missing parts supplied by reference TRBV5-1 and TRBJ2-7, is KAGVTQTPRYLIKTRGQQVTLSCSPISGHRSVSWYQQTPGQGLQFLFEYFSETQRNKGNFPGRFSGRQFSNSRSEMNVSTLELGDSALYLCASSLVGGNSYEQYFGPGTRLTVT.

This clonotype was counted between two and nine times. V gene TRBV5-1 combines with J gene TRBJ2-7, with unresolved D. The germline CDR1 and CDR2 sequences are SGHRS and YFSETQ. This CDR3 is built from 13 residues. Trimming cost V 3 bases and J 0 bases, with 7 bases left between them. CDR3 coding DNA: TGCGCCAGCAGCTCGGACGGCTCCTACGAGCAGTACTTC. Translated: CASSSDGSYEQYF.

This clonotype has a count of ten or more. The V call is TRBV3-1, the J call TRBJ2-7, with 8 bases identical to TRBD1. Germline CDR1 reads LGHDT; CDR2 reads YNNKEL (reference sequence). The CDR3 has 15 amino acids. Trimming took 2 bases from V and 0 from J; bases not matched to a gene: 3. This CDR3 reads CASSQPGTGSYEQYF. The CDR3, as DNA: TGTGCCAGCAGCCAACCCGGGACAGGCTCCTACGAGCAGTACTTC.

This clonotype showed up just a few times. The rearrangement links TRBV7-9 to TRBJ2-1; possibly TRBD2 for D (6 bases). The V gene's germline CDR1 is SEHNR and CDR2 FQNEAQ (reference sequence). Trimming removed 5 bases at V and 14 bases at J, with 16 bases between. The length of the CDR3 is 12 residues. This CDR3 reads CASSPLGLRKFF. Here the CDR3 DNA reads TGTGCCAGCAGCCCCTTGGGACTCCGGAAGTTCTTC.

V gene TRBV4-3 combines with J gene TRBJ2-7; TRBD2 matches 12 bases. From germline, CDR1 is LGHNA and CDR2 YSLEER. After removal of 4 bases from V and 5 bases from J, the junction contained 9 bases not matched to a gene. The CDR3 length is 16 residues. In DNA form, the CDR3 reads TGCGCCAGCAGCCTCCGGACTAGCGGGATAGTCAACGAGCAGTACTTC. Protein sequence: CASSLRTSGIVNEQYF.

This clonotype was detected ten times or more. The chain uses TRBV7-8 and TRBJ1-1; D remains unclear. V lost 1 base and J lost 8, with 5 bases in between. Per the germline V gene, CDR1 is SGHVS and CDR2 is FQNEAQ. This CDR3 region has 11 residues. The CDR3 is CASSLGREAFF. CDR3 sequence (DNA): TGTGCCAGCAGCTTAGGTAGAGAAGCTTTCTTT.

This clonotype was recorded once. CDR3 amino acids: CSVIMTTGNYGYTF. The CDR3 DNA follows: TGCAGCGTGATCATGACGACGGGCAACTATGGCTACACCTTC. This chain connects TRBV29-1 to TRBJ1-2; D is unclear. V dropped 6 bases and J dropped 2 bases, with 16 bases sitting between them. This CDR3 comprises 14 residues. Germline V gives CDR1 SQVTM, CDR2 ANQGSEA.

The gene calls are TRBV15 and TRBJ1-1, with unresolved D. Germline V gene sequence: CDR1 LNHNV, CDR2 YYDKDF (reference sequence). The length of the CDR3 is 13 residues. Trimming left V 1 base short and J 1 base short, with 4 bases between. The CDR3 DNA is TGTGCCACCAGCAGAGGGGAGAACACTGAAGCTTTCTTT. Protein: CATSRGENTEAFF.

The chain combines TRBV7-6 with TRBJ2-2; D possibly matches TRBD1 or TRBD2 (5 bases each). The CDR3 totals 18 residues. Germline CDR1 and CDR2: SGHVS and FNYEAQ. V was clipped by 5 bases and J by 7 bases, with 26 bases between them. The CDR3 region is CASSPPGTSSRIYGELFF. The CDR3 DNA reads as TGTGCCAGCAGCCCTCCAGGGACCTCCTCACGAATTTACGGGGAGCTGTTTTTT. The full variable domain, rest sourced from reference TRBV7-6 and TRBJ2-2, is GAGVSQSPRYKVTKRGQDVALRCDPISGHVSLYWYRQALGQGPEFLTYFNYEAQQDKSGLPNDRFSAERPEGSISTLTIQRTEQRDSAMYRCASSPPGTSSRIYGELFFGEGSRLTVL.

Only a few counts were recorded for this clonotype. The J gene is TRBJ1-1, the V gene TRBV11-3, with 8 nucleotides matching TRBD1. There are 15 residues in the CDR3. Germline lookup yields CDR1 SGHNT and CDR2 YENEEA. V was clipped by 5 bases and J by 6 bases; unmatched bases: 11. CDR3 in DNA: TGTGCCAGCAGCCCCCGGGACAGGTCCCCCTCTGAAGCTTTCTTT. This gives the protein CASSPRDRSPSEAFF. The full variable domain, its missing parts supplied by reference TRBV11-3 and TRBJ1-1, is EAGVVQSPRYKIIEKKQPVAFWCNPISGHNTLYWYLQNLGQGPELLIRYENEEAVDDSQLPKDRFSAERLKGVDSTLKIQPAELGDSAVYLCASSPRDRSPSEAFFGQGTRLTVV.

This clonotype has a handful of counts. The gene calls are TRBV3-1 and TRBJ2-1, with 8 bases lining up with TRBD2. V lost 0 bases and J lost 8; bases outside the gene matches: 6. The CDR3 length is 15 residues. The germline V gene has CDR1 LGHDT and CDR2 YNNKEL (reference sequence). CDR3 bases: TGTGCCAGCAGCCAAGACGTCGGGGGGGCGTATGAGCAGTTCTTC. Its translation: CASSQDVGGAYEQFF.